These T cell receptor beta chains were read from a single sample in a study of T cells in lung cancer brain metastases. Only in-frame clones appear in the TCRdb table, and some are missing; sequencing was by immunoSEQ multiplex PCR. The sample carries 2,500 to 3,500 clones, approximately 87% recorded once. The sample was tumor tissue from the primary lung tumor. The receptors stem from a man aged 55 to 69 with non-small cell lung cancer. The CDR3 runs from the conserved cysteine through the conserved F or W. For some rows the clone size is stated as once, few or many, or as a class when expanded; others skip it.

clone_size	v_call	j_call	cdr3_aa
NA	TRBV5-1	TRBJ1-1	CASSLTENTEAFF
NA	TRBV2	TRBJ1-4	CASSETWALEKLFF
NA	TRBV9	TRBJ1-5	CASSRDRAKEPQHF
few	TRBV5-1	TRBJ2-5	CASSEVQETQYF
NA	TRBV14	TRBJ1-1	CASSLRRGTGLRNTEAFF
NA	TRBV5-6	TRBJ1-2	CASSFQTGFYGYTF
NA	TRBV7-8	TRBJ1-5	CASSLEGSNQPQHF
NA	TRBV5-1	TRBJ1-1	CASSVTQANTEAFF
NA	TRBV25-1	TRBJ2-2	CARKTVHTIVTGELFF
NA	TRBV7-9	TRBJ2-7	CASSWPTSGISYEQYF
NA	TRBV9	TRBJ2-7	CASSPRTGSYEQYF
once	TRBV19	TRBJ1-2	CASSIPQGRDYGYTF
NA	TRBV7-9	TRBJ1-1	CASSDRGGNTEAFF
NA	TRBV5-1	TRBJ2-2	CASSLAGIRGELFF
NA	TRBV5-4	TRBJ1-1	CASSIPLQGADTEAFF
NA	TRBV29-1	TRBJ2-7	CSAQSGRSYEQYF
NA	TRBV18	TRBJ2-2	CASSPDGPGGTGELFF